This is a list of T cell receptor beta chains from one sample in a study of cytomegalovirus exposure and HLA in healthy donors. Sequencing was performed with immunoSEQ multiplex PCR; in TCRdb, only in-frame clones are kept and a portion is missing. Of approximately 190,000 clones in the sample, roughly 84% were seen once. The sequenced sample consisted of PBMCs. All receptors derive from a boy aged 5-17 years in good health and CMV-seronegative. Each CDR3 is given with its conserved first and last residue. The order of the fields is CDR3 protein, CDR3 DNA, clone size, D gene, V gene, J gene. The D gene is left open where the match is weak. The size entry is marked missing in some rows and otherwise reads once, few, many or a size class.

cdr3_aa: CASSLGLAADEQFF
cdr3_nt: TGTGCCAGCAGCTTAGGGCTAGCTGCGGATGAGCAGTTCTTC
clone_size: once
d_call: -
v_call: TRBV7-2
j_call: TRBJ2-1

cdr3_aa: CASSAGNSYNEQFF
cdr3_nt: TGTGCCAGCAGCGCCGGGAACTCCTACAATGAGCAGTTCTTC
clone_size: -
d_call: -
v_call: TRBV5-6
j_call: TRBJ2-1

cdr3_aa: CASSPNAVGTDTQYF
cdr3_nt: TGTGCCAGCAGTCCCAATGCGGTAGGCACAGATACGCAGTATTTT
clone_size: -
d_call: -
v_call: TRBV6-4
j_call: TRBJ2-3

cdr3_aa: CAWSVGGYISEQYF
cdr3_nt: TGTGCCTGGAGTGTAGGAGGTTATATCTCCGAGCAGTACTTC
clone_size: -
d_call: -
v_call: TRBV30
j_call: TRBJ2-7

cdr3_aa: CASSTEGAAYNEQFF
cdr3_nt: TGTGCCAGTAGTACCGAGGGGGCCGCCTACAATGAGCAGTTCTTC
clone_size: few
d_call: TRBD1
v_call: TRBV19
j_call: TRBJ2-1

cdr3_aa: CASSSPGYNEQFF
cdr3_nt: TGTGCCAGCAGCTCCCCGGGTTACAATGAGCAGTTCTTC
clone_size: -
d_call: -
v_call: TRBV7-2
j_call: TRBJ2-1

cdr3_aa: CASYHRQVSGNTIYF
cdr3_nt: TGTGCCAGCTATCATAGACAGGTCTCTGGAAACACCATATATTTT
clone_size: few
d_call: -
v_call: TRBV2
j_call: TRBJ1-3

cdr3_aa: CASSRGMVTDTQYF
cdr3_nt: TGTGCCAGCAGTCGCGGGATGGTGACAGATACGCAGTATTTT
clone_size: -
d_call: -
v_call: TRBV28
j_call: TRBJ2-3

cdr3_aa: CASRRSRGNSPLHF
cdr3_nt: TGTGCCAGCAGGCGGTCCAGGGGAAATTCACCCCTCCACTTT
clone_size: -
d_call: -
v_call: TRBV6-1
j_call: TRBJ1-6

cdr3_aa: CASSSFQGEETQYF
cdr3_nt: TGTGCCAGCAGCTCCTTCCAGGGGGAAGAGACCCAGTACTTC
clone_size: -
d_call: TRBD1
v_call: TRBV9
j_call: TRBJ2-5

cdr3_aa: CASSLRQPTPYEQYF
cdr3_nt: TGTGCCAGCAGCTTAAGACAGCCTACCCCCTACGAGCAGTACTTC
clone_size: -
d_call: -
v_call: TRBV7-2
j_call: TRBJ2-7

cdr3_aa: CASSSGLAGGLGTGELFF
cdr3_nt: TGCGCCAGCAGCTCGGGACTAGCGGGAGGGCTTGGCACCGGGGAGCTGTTTTTT
clone_size: -
d_call: TRBD2
v_call: TRBV5-1
j_call: TRBJ2-2

cdr3_aa: CASGGQGQREKLFF
cdr3_nt: TGTGCCAGTGGTGGACAGGGTCAACGAGAAAAACTGTTTTTT
clone_size: -
d_call: TRBD1
v_call: TRBV19
j_call: TRBJ1-4

cdr3_aa: CASSEYQVGTEAFF
cdr3_nt: TGTGCCAGCAGTGAATATCAGGTAGGCACTGAAGCTTTCTTT
clone_size: few
d_call: -
v_call: TRBV25-1
j_call: TRBJ1-1

cdr3_aa: CASSFGTAETQYF
cdr3_nt: TGTGCCAGCAGCTTTGGGACAGCAGAGACCCAGTACTTC
clone_size: -
d_call: TRBD1
v_call: TRBV5-4
j_call: TRBJ2-5

cdr3_aa: CASSDPLAVITHEQFF
cdr3_nt: TGTGCCAGCAGTGATCCCCTAGCGGTGATCACCCATGAGCAGTTCTTC
clone_size: -
d_call: TRBD2
v_call: TRBV2
j_call: TRBJ2-1

cdr3_aa: CASSLVPGGKDSPLHF
cdr3_nt: TGCGCCAGCAGCTTGGTCCCGGGGGGTAAGGATTCACCCCTCCACTTT
clone_size: -
d_call: -
v_call: TRBV5-1
j_call: TRBJ1-6

cdr3_aa: CASTRVPGVGTEAFF
cdr3_nt: TGTGCCAGCACTAGAGTACCCGGGGTTGGCACTGAAGCTTTCTTT
clone_size: -
d_call: -
v_call: TRBV6-1
j_call: TRBJ1-1

cdr3_aa: CSANAPDGYTF
cdr3_nt: TGCAGTGCTAACGCTCCGGATGGCTACACCTTC
clone_size: -
d_call: -
v_call: TRBV20-1
j_call: TRBJ1-2

cdr3_aa: CASSYLRGGRETQYF
cdr3_nt: TGTGCCAGCAGTTACCTCCGGGGGGGCCGAGAGACCCAGTACTTC
clone_size: -
d_call: TRBD2
v_call: TRBV6-6
j_call: TRBJ2-5

cdr3_aa: CASSEEGSYQPQHF
cdr3_nt: TGTGCCAGCAGTGAAGAGGGGTCGTATCAGCCCCAGCATTTT
clone_size: -
d_call: -
v_call: TRBV2
j_call: TRBJ1-5

cdr3_aa: CASSFSPYEQYF
cdr3_nt: TGTGCCAGCAGCTTTAGTCCCTACGAGCAGTACTTC
clone_size: -
d_call: -
v_call: TRBV5-4
j_call: TRBJ2-7

cdr3_aa: CASSKYTRGSSYNEQFF
cdr3_nt: TGTGCCAGTAGTAAGTATACCAGGGGAAGCTCCTACAATGAGCAGTTCTTC
clone_size: -
d_call: -
v_call: TRBV19
j_call: TRBJ2-1

cdr3_aa: CASSLYGELFF
cdr3_nt: TGTGCCAGCAGCTTATACGGGGAGCTGTTTTTT
clone_size: -
d_call: -
v_call: TRBV7-2
j_call: TRBJ2-2

cdr3_aa: CASSLGQGLGYEQYF
cdr3_nt: TGTGCCAGCAGCTTAGGACAGGGGCTAGGGTACGAGCAGTACTTC
clone_size: -
d_call: TRBD1
v_call: TRBV7-3
j_call: TRBJ2-7

cdr3_aa: CASSPGTSGRTDTQYF
cdr3_nt: TGTGCCAGCAGTCCTGGGACTAGCGGGAGGACAGATACGCAGTATTTT
clone_size: -
d_call: TRBD2
v_call: TRBV7-9
j_call: TRBJ2-3

cdr3_aa: CASSPSKQGTEAFF
cdr3_nt: TGTGCCAGCAGCCCCAGCAAACAGGGCACTGAAGCTTTCTTT
clone_size: -
d_call: -
v_call: TRBV4-2
j_call: TRBJ1-1

cdr3_aa: CAWSPLAPYNEQFF
cdr3_nt: TGTGCCTGGAGTCCACTAGCGCCCTACAATGAGCAGTTCTTC
clone_size: few
d_call: TRBD2
v_call: TRBV30
j_call: TRBJ2-1

cdr3_aa: CASSSLTGVGTEAFF
cdr3_nt: TGTGCCAGTAGTTCCTTGACAGGGGTCGGCACTGAAGCTTTCTTT
clone_size: -
d_call: TRBD1
v_call: TRBV19
j_call: TRBJ1-1

cdr3_aa: CASSIGQQHSGQPQHF
cdr3_nt: TGTGCCAGTAGTATAGGGCAGCAGCATAGCGGCCAGCCCCAGCATTTT
clone_size: -
d_call: -
v_call: TRBV19
j_call: TRBJ1-5

cdr3_aa: CASSLRGLAGQLYGYTF
cdr3_nt: TGTGCCAGCAGCTTACGGGGTTTGGCGGGACAGCTCTATGGCTACACCTTC
clone_size: once
d_call: TRBD1
v_call: TRBV11-2
j_call: TRBJ1-2

cdr3_aa: CASSIWTGGQAGELFF
cdr3_nt: TGTGCCAGCAGCATTTGGACAGGGGGTCAGGCCGGGGAGCTGTTTTTT
clone_size: -
d_call: TRBD1
v_call: TRBV5-4
j_call: TRBJ2-2

cdr3_aa: CASSLWTGSIEQYF
cdr3_nt: TGTGCCAGCAGCCTCTGGACAGGGTCAATCGAGCAGTACTTC
clone_size: -
d_call: TRBD1
v_call: TRBV11-2
j_call: TRBJ2-7

cdr3_aa: CASSRPGGRVYTEAFF
cdr3_nt: TGTGCCAGCAGCCGGCCGGGGGGCCGGGTTTACACTGAAGCTTTCTTT
clone_size: few
d_call: -
v_call: TRBV11-2
j_call: TRBJ1-1

cdr3_aa: CASTYLLLGELFF
cdr3_nt: TGTGCCAGCACCTATTTACTTCTCGGGGAGCTGTTTTTT
clone_size: few
d_call: -
v_call: TRBV6-1
j_call: TRBJ2-2

cdr3_aa: CASSPTENEKLFF
cdr3_nt: TGTGCCAGCAGCCCGACAGAAAATGAAAAACTGTTTTTT
clone_size: -
d_call: -
v_call: TRBV7-8
j_call: TRBJ1-4

cdr3_aa: CASYLRTGDSNQPQHF
cdr3_nt: TGTGCCAGCTATCTAAGGACAGGGGACAGCAATCAGCCCCAGCATTTT
clone_size: -
d_call: TRBD1
v_call: TRBV6-6
j_call: TRBJ1-5

cdr3_aa: CASSSPRGAPHEQYF
cdr3_nt: TGTGCCAGCAGTTCACCCCGGGGGGCGCCCCACGAGCAGTACTTC
clone_size: -
d_call: -
v_call: TRBV28
j_call: TRBJ2-7

cdr3_aa: CSVEDGGDFDGYTF
cdr3_nt: TGCAGCGTTGAAGATGGAGGAGATTTTGATGGCTACACCTTC
clone_size: -
d_call: -
v_call: TRBV29-1
j_call: TRBJ1-2

cdr3_aa: CASSQVQGFRDEQYF
cdr3_nt: TGTGCCAGCAGCCAGGTGCAGGGGTTTAGAGACGAGCAGTACTTC
clone_size: -
d_call: -
v_call: TRBV2
j_call: TRBJ2-7

cdr3_aa: CAISLSGRTYEQYF
cdr3_nt: TGTGCCATCAGTCTCAGCGGGAGGACCTACGAGCAGTACTTC
clone_size: few
d_call: TRBD2
v_call: TRBV10-3
j_call: TRBJ2-7

cdr3_aa: CASREAGANVLTF
cdr3_nt: TGCGCCAGCAGGGAGGCTGGGGCCAACGTCCTGACTTTC
clone_size: -
d_call: -
v_call: TRBV5-1
j_call: TRBJ2-6

cdr3_aa: CASSLQGSYGYTF
cdr3_nt: TGTGCCAGCAGTTTACAGGGGTCCTATGGCTACACCTTC
clone_size: -
d_call: -
v_call: TRBV27
j_call: TRBJ1-2

cdr3_aa: CASQDRETQPQHF
cdr3_nt: TGTGCCAGTCAGGACAGGGAGACTCAGCCCCAGCATTTT
clone_size: -
d_call: TRBD1
v_call: TRBV19
j_call: TRBJ1-5

cdr3_aa: CASRSSGTYNEQFF
cdr3_nt: TGCGCCAGCAGGTCGAGCGGGACGTACAATGAGCAGTTCTTC
clone_size: -
d_call: TRBD2
v_call: TRBV5-1
j_call: TRBJ2-1

cdr3_aa: CASSGTGTGGYEQYF
cdr3_nt: TGTGCCAGCAGTGGAACCGGGACAGGAGGCTACGAGCAGTACTTC
clone_size: -
d_call: TRBD1
v_call: TRBV6-1
j_call: TRBJ2-7

cdr3_aa: CASSEGQGLSEQYF
cdr3_nt: TGTGCCAGCAGTGAAGGACAGGGCCTGAGCGAGCAGTACTTC
clone_size: -
d_call: TRBD1
v_call: TRBV2
j_call: TRBJ2-7

cdr3_aa: CASKTDRGTEAFF
cdr3_nt: TGTGCCAGTAAGACTGACAGGGGGACTGAAGCTTTCTTT
clone_size: -
d_call: TRBD1
v_call: TRBV19
j_call: TRBJ1-1

cdr3_aa: CAYRGGGTDTQYF
cdr3_nt: TGTGCCTATCGAGGGGGAGGCACAGATACGCAGTATTTT
clone_size: -
d_call: -
v_call: TRBV10-3
j_call: TRBJ2-3

cdr3_aa: CATSRRTGVDTQYF
cdr3_nt: TGTGCCACCAGCAGAAGGACAGGGGTAGATACGCAGTATTTT
clone_size: -
d_call: TRBD1
v_call: TRBV15
j_call: TRBJ2-3

cdr3_aa: CASSLPISGNTIYF
cdr3_nt: TGTGCCAGCAGTTTACCCATCTCTGGAAACACCATATATTTT
clone_size: -
d_call: -
v_call: TRBV28
j_call: TRBJ1-3

cdr3_aa: CAIRRGYNEQFF
cdr3_nt: TGTGCCATCCGACGGGGGTACAATGAGCAGTTCTTC
clone_size: few
d_call: -
v_call: TRBV7-2
j_call: TRBJ2-1

cdr3_aa: CASLQGSEQYF
cdr3_nt: TGTGCCAGCCTTCAGGGCTCCGAGCAGTACTTC
clone_size: -
d_call: -
v_call: TRBV6-5
j_call: TRBJ2-7

cdr3_aa: CASSPRLQGESGYTF
cdr3_nt: TGTGCCAGCTCACCACGCCTACAGGGGGAATCTGGCTACACCTTC
clone_size: -
d_call: TRBD1
v_call: TRBV18
j_call: TRBJ1-2

cdr3_aa: CASSPRAGYEQYF
cdr3_nt: TGCGCCAGCAGCCCACGGGCGGGGTACGAGCAGTACTTC
clone_size: few
d_call: -
v_call: TRBV4-1
j_call: TRBJ2-7

cdr3_aa: CASIGGPYEQYF
cdr3_nt: TGTGCCAGCATTGGCGGCCCCTACGAGCAGTACTTC
clone_size: -
d_call: -
v_call: TRBV28
j_call: TRBJ2-7

cdr3_aa: CASSSHATGPSYGYTF
cdr3_nt: TGTGCCAGCAGCTCGCACGCCACAGGGCCCTCCTATGGCTACACCTTC
clone_size: -
d_call: -
v_call: TRBV7-9
j_call: TRBJ1-2